These 23 T cell receptor beta chains came from one sample sequenced in a study of molecular identifiers for immune sequencing clone quantification. From the PCR reads, TCRdb called clonotypes with MiXCR, one entry per CDR3 protein. Here the sample spans hundreds of thousands of distinct CDR3 sequences, over 25% being singletons. The specimen was naive CD8+ T cells from blood, with Jurkat cell RNA spiked in. Subset reported: FACS-sorted CD8+CD4-CCR7+CD45RA+ naive T cells. The receptors were gathered from a human donor in good health. Some libraries in this study had Jurkat cell RNA spiked in.

Details on this clonotype: A read error is possible here, since a much larger clone lies one base away. CDR3 sequence: CASSYSDTIQETLYF. CDR3 nucleotide sequence: TGTGCCAGCAGTTACTCGGACACGATCCAAGAGACCCTGTACTTC. This sequence joins TRBV6-5 and TRBJ2-5; D is possibly TRBD1 (5 bases). Germline loops: CDR1 MNHEY, CDR2 SVGAGI. The CDR3 extends over 15 amino acids.

There are many counts of this clonotype. V and J are TRBV6-1 and TRBJ2-7; 8 nucleotides match TRBD1. V was pared by 2 bases and J by 3 bases, with 6 bases of the junction left unmatched. This CDR3 has 15 amino acids. CDR1 and CDR2 (germline): MNHNS, SASEGT. CDR3 bases: TGTGCCAGCAGTGAATCGGGACAGGACAACTACGAGCAGTACTTC. Encoded protein: CASSESGQDNYEQYF.

This clonotype was observed at least ten times. The chain is built from TRBV9 and TRBJ2-3; D is undetermined. This CDR3 region has 13 residues. Per the germline V gene, CDR1 is SGDLS and CDR2 is YYNGEE. Trimming took 1 base from V and 2 from J, leaving 5 bases between them. CDR3 amino acids: CASSVTHTDTQYF. In DNA, the CDR3 is TGTGCCAGCAGCGTAACGCACACAGATACGCAGTATTTT.

The chain is built from TRBV11-1 and TRBJ2-7, with D maybe TRBD1 (6 bases). Germline-derived CDR1 and CDR2 are SGHAT and FQDESV (reference sequence). The CDR3 is made up of 14 amino acids. V dropped 4 bases and J dropped 6 bases, with 16 bases sitting between them. The CDR3 sequence is CASSSQGLGVEQYF. The CDR3 DNA sequence: TGTGCCAGCAGCTCCCAGGGGTTGGGGGTCGAGCAGTACTTC.

This clonotype was seen more than once but under ten times. The CDR3 nucleotides are TGTGCCAGCAGTCCCCGGCTCGTGCAGGGGGCAGGTGAGCAGTACTTC. This sequence encodes CASSPRLVQGAGEQYF. This chain joins TRBV27 and TRBJ2-7; 8 bases match TRBD1. Unmatched junction bases numbered 16, after V lost 5 bases and J lost 7 bases. This CDR3 region has 16 residues. Germline CDR1 is MNHEY and CDR2 is SMNVEV (reference sequence).

The V call is TRBV19, the J call TRBJ2-7; D is possibly TRBD1 (6 bases). From germline, CDR1 is LNHDA and CDR2 SQIVND (reference sequence). This CDR3 has 13 residues. V lost 8 bases, J lost 5 bases, and 16 bases lay in between. This chain's CDR3 is CASASGAQNEQYF. The CDR3 DNA follows: TGTGCCAGTGCCTCAGGGGCCCAGAACGAGCAGTACTTC.

This clonotype was seen only a few times. The V and J genes are TRBV5-6 and TRBJ2-1; 10 bases fit TRBD2. The CDR3 runs 15 residues. The junction had 17 bases not matched to a gene; V was cut back by 6 bases and J by 14 bases. CDR1 is SGHDT, CDR2 YYEEEE, per germline. CDR3 sequence reads: CASTLAGLADTREFF. The CDR3 nucleotides read TGTGCCAGCACCCTTGCCGGACTAGCGGATACCAGGGAGTTCTTC.

Only a few counts were recorded for this clonotype. The chain links TRBV11-2 to TRBJ1-1, with D unclear. V was pared by 5 bases and J by 4 bases, with 20 bases between. Germline CDR1 SGHAT, CDR2 FQNNGV. This CDR3 has 16 residues. CDR3 coding DNA: TGTGCCAGCAGCACTAGCAACCCTCATATTGGCACTGAAGCTTTCTTT. Its protein is CASSTSNPHIGTEAFF.

This clonotype was picked up a small number of times. This sequence joins TRBV19 and TRBJ2-7, with 8 bases matching TRBD2. Trimming removed 1 base from V and 3 bases from J; junction bases left unmatched: 5. This CDR3 comprises 15 residues. CDR1 is LNHDA, CDR2 SQIVND, per germline (reference sequence). The CDR3 loop is CASSIVDSGGYEQYF. The DNA of the CDR3 is TGTGCCAGTAGTATAGTGGACAGCGGGGGCTACGAGCAGTACTTC.

In its sample, this clonotype was seen many times. This chain joins TRBV6-5 and TRBJ2-3; 9 bases match TRBD2. V was pared by 4 bases and J by 7 bases, with 6 bases of the junction left unmatched. The CDR3 is 14 amino acids. The germline V gene encodes CDR1 MNHEY and CDR2 SVGAGI. The CDR3 spells CASSLAGAWYTQYF. DNA of the CDR3: TGTGCCAGCAGTTTAGCGGGAGCTTGGTATACGCAGTATTTT.

The sample holds a few counts of this clonotype. The J gene is TRBJ2-1, the V gene TRBV14; D call uncertain. Germline CDR1 SGHDN, CDR2 FVKESK. This CDR3 comprises 13 residues. Trimming shortened V by 1 base and J by 2 bases, and 3 bases separated the two germline ends. CDR3 loop: CASSQVPYNEQFF. Written as DNA, the CDR3 is TGTGCCAGCAGCCAAGTACCCTACAATGAGCAGTTCTTC.

The chain employs TRBV30 and TRBJ2-7; the D gene is possibly TRBD2 (5 bases). Looked up from germline, CDR1 is GTSNPN and CDR2 is SVGIG (reference sequence). The CDR3 has 13 residues. V shed 1 base and J shed 1 base, with 8 bases lying between them. The chain's CDR3 is CAWSGTLSYEQYF. The DNA for the CDR3 is TGTGCCTGGAGTGGGACTCTTTCCTACGAGCAGTACTTC.

This clonotype appeared a few times. V usage is TRBV7-6 and J usage is TRBJ1-1, with 8 bases that match TRBD1. There are 14 residues in the CDR3. V shed 5 bases and J 5 bases; nucleotides not matched to a gene: 7. Germline V gives CDR1 SGHVS, CDR2 FNYEAQ. CDR3 bases: TGTGCCAGCAGCCCAAGACAGGGGTGGACTGAAGCTTTCTTT. It is translated as CASSPRQGWTEAFF.

The rearrangement joins TRBV7-8 to TRBJ2-2, with 14 bases lining up with TRBD2. The CDR3 length is 17 residues. CDR1 is SGHVS, CDR2 FQNEAQ, per germline. The V segment lost 5 bases and the J segment 6 bases; nucleotides outside the gene matches: 8. CDR3 residues: CASSPTSGGALSGELFF. The CDR3 DNA reads as TGTGCCAGCAGCCCGACTAGCGGGGGGGCCTTATCCGGGGAGCTGTTTTTT. Looking up the rest from reference TRBV7-8 and TRBJ2-2 gives the full variable domain: GAGVSQSPRYKVAKRGQDVALRCDPISGHVSLFWYQQALGQGPEFLTYFQNEAQLDKSGLPSDRFFAERPEGSVSTLKIQRTQQEDSAVYLCASSPTSGGALSGELFFGEGSRLTVL.

This clonotype was detected a few times. The chain combines TRBV7-6 with TRBJ2-7, with 11 positions matching TRBD1. The V gene's germline CDR1 is SGHVS and CDR2 FNYEAQ. Trimming removed 10 bases from V and 3 bases from J; junction bases left unmatched: 8. The CDR3 spans 14 residues. In DNA form, the CDR3 reads TGTGCCACCGCACCGGGACAGGGGGACTACGAGCAGTACTTC. It yields the protein CATAPGQGDYEQYF.

In its sample, this clonotype was seen a few times. The V gene is TRBV4-3, the J gene TRBJ1-3; the D gene is possibly TRBD1 (5 bases). Deletions cut 3 bases from V and 0 bases from J, with 9 bases between. The CDR3 length is 15 residues. Germline loops: CDR1 LGHNA, CDR2 YSLEER. The CDR3: CASSQGRFSGNTIYF. The DNA of the CDR3 is TGCGCCAGCAGCCAGGGACGGTTCTCTGGAAACACCATATATTTT.

This clonotype has a count of ten or more. The chain couples TRBV9 to TRBJ1-1; tentatively, D is TRBD1 (5 bases). The length of the CDR3 is 15 residues. The V gene's germline CDR1 is SGDLS and CDR2 YYNGEE. Trimming pared 6 bases from V and 4 bases from J, leaving 19 bases between. DNA of the CDR3: TGTGCCAGCAATTCCGGGGGACCTGAGGGCACTGAAGCTTTCTTT. Translation: CASNSGGPEGTEAFF.

The chain is built from TRBV27 and TRBJ1-1; TRBD1 might be the D (5 bases). The CDR3 spans 15 residues. Trimming left V 7 bases short and J 3 bases short, with 18 bases between. CDR1 and CDR2 from the germline V gene are MNHEY and SMNVEV (reference sequence). The chain's CDR3 is CASTPREGLDTEAFF. CDR3 sequence (DNA): TGTGCCAGCACCCCGAGGGAGGGGCTGGACACTGAAGCTTTCTTT.

In nucleotides, the CDR3 is TGCAGTGCTAGAGGATCCCCGGTCAGTCGAGACGCCTACGAGCAGTACTTC. Translated: CSARGSPVSRDAYEQYF. V gene TRBV20-1 combines with J gene TRBJ2-7; D call uncertain. Per the germline V gene, CDR1 is DFQATT and CDR2 is SNEGSKA (reference sequence). The V end lost 1 base, the J end lost 2 bases, and 21 bases lay between the germline ends. The CDR3 sequence is 17 residues long.

The chain couples TRBV30 to TRBJ2-7; maybe TRBD1 (6 bases). The V end lost 1 base, the J end lost 7 bases, and 8 bases lay between the germline ends. The CDR3 loop spans 11 amino acids. The germline V gene has CDR1 GTSNPN and CDR2 SVGIG (reference sequence). CDR3 in amino acids: CAWSAQGEQYF. For the CDR3, the DNA is TGTGCCTGGAGTGCCCAGGGGGAGCAGTACTTC.

The rearrangement uses TRBV7-9 and TRBJ2-1; a possible D gene is TRBD2 (5 bases). Germline V gene lookup returns CDR1 SEHNR and CDR2 FQNEAQ (reference sequence). The CDR3 has 18 amino acids. Trimming took 5 bases from V and 0 from J, leaving 20 bases between them. DNA of the CDR3: TGTGCCAGCAGCCTATCCCTCCTGACTATCAGCTCCTACAATGAGCAGTTCTTC. Encoded protein: CASSLSLLTISSYNEQFF.

For this clonotype: One junction end disagrees with the germline gene, perhaps due to a read error. V and J are TRBV2 and TRBJ2-5; unclear D gene. The CDR3 length is 12 residues. CDR1 is SNHLY and CDR2 is FYNNEI in the germline V gene. The chain's CDR3 is CASMWYQGTQYF. The CDR3 DNA is TGTGCCAGCATGTGGTACCAAGGGACCCAGTACTTC. Filled out from reference TRBV2 and TRBJ2-5, the complete variable domain reads EPEVTQTPSHQVTQMGQEVILRCVPISNHLYFYWYRQILGQKVEFLVSFYNNEISEKSEIFDDQFSVERPDGSNFTLKIRSTKLEDSAMYFCASMWYQGTQYFGPGTRLLVL.

This clonotype was seen a few times. This chain links TRBV11-2 with TRBJ2-1, with a tentative D call TRBD1 (6 bases). The germline CDR1 and CDR2 sequences are SGHAT and FQNNGV. Trimming left V 3 bases short and J 7 bases short, with 13 bases between. The length of the CDR3 is 14 residues. The CDR3 DNA reads as TGTGCCAGCAGCTTGGTAGGGGGAAGGAATGAGCAGTTCTTC. Encoded protein: CASSLVGGRNEQFF.